Each of the 9 T cell receptor beta chains below was sequenced from the same sample in a study of T cells in Graves' hyperthyroidism and ophthalmopathy. Amplified TCR beta CDR3 regions came from RNA transcripts. RT-PCR in the first round (using the HTBI primer set) targeted the TCR CDR3. MiXCR, run by TCRdb on the multiplex PCR reads, gives a single entry per CDR3 protein. The repertoire holds 400,000 to 500,000 distinct CDR3 sequences, with roughly an eighth as singletons. The sequenced sample consisted of blood. These receptor sequences come from a woman between 18 and 29 years old with Graves' hyperthyroidism.

This clonotype was recorded many times. V gene TRBV3-1 combines with J gene TRBJ1-2; no clear D gene. Germline V gene lookup returns CDR1 LGHDT and CDR2 YNNKEL (reference sequence). The CDR3 totals 15 residues. Between the trimmed V and J ends, which lost 0 bases and 8 bases, there was a span of 16 bases. Here the CDR3 reads CASSQDSGRSGGYTF. The CDR3 coding sequence is TGTGCCAGCAGCCAAGACTCCGGTCGGTCTGGCGGCTACACCTTC.

The chain joins TRBV7-9 to TRBJ2-1; 12 bases fit TRBD2. The germline gives CDR1 SEHNR, CDR2 FQNEAQ (reference sequence). The CDR3 runs 15 residues. The ends lost 5 bases at V and 6 bases at J; junction bases unmatched: 5. CDR3 protein: CASSRTSGRINEQFF. The CDR3 DNA follows: TGTGCCAGCAGCAGAACTAGCGGGAGGATCAATGAGCAGTTCTTC.

At least ten counts were recorded for this clonotype. The genes are TRBV25-1 and TRBJ2-1, with 8 bases that match TRBD1. Trimming removed 8 bases from V and 6 bases from J; junction bases left unmatched: 9. The germline V gene encodes CDR1 MGHDK and CDR2 SYGVNS. This CDR3 is built from 14 residues. CDR3 sequence reads: CASGQGALRNEQFF. The DNA of the CDR3 is TGTGCCAGCGGGCAGGGGGCGCTTCGCAATGAGCAGTTCTTC.

This clonotype has ten or more counts. Written as DNA, the CDR3 is TGTGCCAGCAGTGTTGGGGCGGGAGTACACTACAATGAGCAGTTCTTC. Amino acid sequence: CASSVGAGVHYNEQFF. The V gene is TRBV12-3 or TRBV12-4, the J gene TRBJ2-1; TRBD2 matches 7 bases. Trimming at V came to 5 bases and at J to 3 bases, leaving 10 bases not matched to a gene. The CDR3 has 16 residues.

This clonotype was picked up many times. V usage is TRBV27 and J usage is TRBJ1-3; tentative D call: TRBD1 (6 bases). V shed 6 bases and J shed 0 bases, with 12 bases lying between them. Germline CDR1 MNHEY, CDR2 SMNVEV (reference sequence). The CDR3 spans 15 residues. The CDR3 protein is CASSPDSSSGNTIYF. Written as DNA, the CDR3 is TGTGCCAGCAGCCCGGACAGTTCCTCTGGAAACACCATATATTTT.

The gene calls are TRBV11-2 and TRBJ2-3; a possible D gene is TRBD2 (5 bases). Trimming cost V 1 base and J 5 bases, with 10 bases left between them. The germline gives CDR1 SGHAT, CDR2 FQNNGV. The CDR3 has 14 amino acids. CDR3 nucleotides: TGTGCCAGCAGCTTAGGATCCCGGGGAGATACGCAGTATTTT. This translates into CASSLGSRGDTQYF.

The chain recombines TRBV4-1 with TRBJ2-3; D not certain. The CDR3 is 16 residues long. The V and J ends lost 0 bases and 2 bases respectively, with 12 bases between them. Per germline, CDR1 MGHRA and CDR2 YSYEKL. The CDR3 spells CASSQDSRLPTDTQYF. Written as DNA, the CDR3 is TGCGCCAGCAGCCAAGATTCAAGACTTCCCACAGATACGCAGTATTTT.

This clonotype was seen ten or more times. The rearrangement joins TRBV30 to TRBJ2-7; D is possibly TRBD1 (5 bases). Trimming shortened V by 0 bases and J by 5 bases, and 17 bases separated the two germline ends. The germline V gene has CDR1 GTSNPN and CDR2 SVGIG (reference sequence). This CDR3 spans 15 amino acids. The CDR3 DNA reads as TGTGCCTGGAGTGTATGGGGCCAGGGTACCCACGAGCAGTACTTC. This sequence encodes CAWSVWGQGTHEQYF.

There are a few counts of this clonotype. The rearrangement links TRBV27 to TRBJ2-6; no clear D gene. The V end was cut by 7 bases, the J end by 0 bases, with 13 bases between. The CDR3 runs 16 residues. The V gene's germline CDR1 is MNHEY and CDR2 SMNVEV (reference sequence). This chain's CDR3 is CASTFDGGSGANVLTF. CDR3 coding DNA: TGTGCCAGCACGTTCGACGGTGGCTCTGGGGCCAACGTCCTGACTTTC.